Each of the 4 T cell receptor beta chains below was sequenced from the same sample in a study of shared clonotypes between healthy human individuals. Data came from immunoSEQ multiplex PCR; TCRdb stores just in-frame clones and leaves some out. The sample has about 1.1 million clones, approximately 78% seen once. The sequenced sample was memory CD4+ T cells from PBMCs. The subset was: CD45RA-negative fraction. The receptors originated from a young man in good health. Some clones in this sample may be carry-over from other donors' samples.

This chain connects TRBV5-1 to TRBJ2-5; D may be TRBD1 or TRBD2 (5 bases each). CDR1 and CDR2 from the germline V gene are SGHRS and YFSETQ. The CDR3 covers 16 residues. Trimming pared 0 bases from V and 5 bases from J, leaving 17 bases between. The chain's CDR3 is CASSLEGRGGVETQYF. The CDR3 DNA is TGCGCCAGCAGCTTGGAGGGACGAGGAGGAGTGGAGACCCAGTACTTC.

This clone occurred once. V usage is TRBV4-3 and J usage is TRBJ2-1; D not certain. The CDR3 sequence is 15 residues long. Germline values: CDR1 LGHNA, CDR2 YSLEER. V was shortened by 0 bases and J by 9 bases, with 15 bases between the two germline ends. Here the CDR3 reads CASSQDSSSRSEQFF. The CDR3 nucleotides are TGCGCCAGCAGCCAAGATAGCAGCTCCCGATCTGAGCAGTTCTTC.

In regard to this clone: Other DNA sequences in the sample encode the same CDR3. The genes are TRBV7-2 and TRBJ2-5; 10 bases are a match to TRBD2. The ends lost 4 bases at V and 1 base at J; junction bases unmatched: 3. The V gene's germline CDR1 is SGHTA and CDR2 FQGNSA. The CDR3 is 15 residues long. The CDR3 is CASSSRTSGQETQYF. Here the CDR3 DNA reads TGTGCCAGCAGCTCCCGGACTAGCGGCCAAGAGACCCAGTACTTC.

The rearrangement links TRBV13 to TRBJ2-3; 12 bases are shared with TRBD2. The CDR3 loop spans 16 amino acids. The germline gives CDR1 PRHDT, CDR2 FYEKMQ (reference sequence). V was pared by 4 bases and J by 7 bases, with 9 bases of the junction left unmatched. The CDR3, as DNA: TGTGCCAGCAGCTCCTCCGCGACTAGCGGGAGCAATACGCAGTATTTT. Translating gives CASSSSATSGSNTQYF.